The 14 T cell receptor beta chains in this list originate from one sample, sequenced in a study of patients and donors after allogeneic stem cell transplantation. MiXCR, applied by TCRdb to the RT-PCR reads, yields one record per CDR3 protein. The repertoire holds about 210,000 distinct CDR3 sequences, over 30% seen once, with 11% in the top ten. The sequenced sample was blood, either unsorted or a sorted T cell fraction (not recorded which). The receptors come from a human donor who was either an allogeneic HSCT recipient or a stem cell or donor lymphocyte infusion donor (not recorded which). It is not recorded whose cells these are; they may come from a transplant donor.

The CDR3 DNA is TGCGCCAGCAGCTTGGGGGCTAGCGGCAGCTCCTACAATGAGCAGTTCTTC. Protein: CASSLGASGSSYNEQFF. This sequence joins TRBV5-1 and TRBJ2-1; 7 nucleotides align to TRBD2. Losses at the gene ends were 0 bases for V and 0 bases for J; bases not matched to a gene: 6. CDR3 length: 17 amino acids. Looked up from germline, CDR1 is SGHRS and CDR2 is YFSETQ.

This chain connects TRBV9 to TRBJ2-3, with D possibly TRBD2 on 5 matching bases. V was clipped by 4 bases and J by 3 bases, with 18 bases between them. Germline CDR1 and CDR2: SGDLS and YYNGEE. This CDR3 contains 16 residues. CDR3 coding DNA: TGTGCCAGCAGCACCCGGACGGGGAAGGTGACAGATACGCAGTATTTT. This encodes CASSTRTGKVTDTQYF. The full variable domain, rest sourced from reference TRBV9 and TRBJ2-3, is DSGVTQTPKHLITATGQRVTLRCSPRSGDLSVYWYQQSLDQGLQFLIQYYNGEERAKGNILERFSAQQFPDLHSELNLSSLELGDSALYFCASSTRTGKVTDTQYFGPGTRLTVL.

This clonotype was counted only a few times. This chain joins TRBV29-1 and TRBJ2-3, with TRBD1 matching over 8 bases. V shed 4 bases, J shed 6 bases, and the junction held 15 bases outside the gene matches. This CDR3 contains 16 residues. Germline V gene data show CDR1 as SQVTM and CDR2 as ANQGSEA. The CDR3 spells CSVVYGRGPRTDTQYF. As DNA, the CDR3 is TGCAGCGTTGTATATGGCAGGGGGCCCCGAACGGATACGCAGTATTTT.

The V call is TRBV12-3 or TRBV12-4, the J call TRBJ1-3, with 7 bases aligning to TRBD1. The ends lost 3 bases at V and 4 bases at J; junction bases unmatched: 3. This CDR3 region has 14 residues. DNA of the CDR3: TGTGCCAGCAGTTTGGGACAGCCAGGAAACACCATATATTTT. This codes for CASSLGQPGNTIYF.

This clonotype was found once. CDR3 nucleotides: TGCAGTGCTAGGGGGACAGGAATCTCCTACGAGCAGTACTTC. Its translation is CSARGTGISYEQYF. V and J are TRBV20-1 and TRBJ2-7, with 8 bases aligning to TRBD1. The CDR3 length is 14 residues. V was pared by 3 bases and J by 0 bases, with 4 bases of the junction left unmatched. Germline V CDR1 and CDR2: DFQATT, SNEGSKA (reference sequence).

Comment on this clonotype: One junction end disagrees with the germline gene, perhaps due to a read error. The J gene is TRBJ2-2, the V gene TRBV2, with TRBD2 matching over 9 bases. Germline assignment: CDR1 SNHLY and CDR2 FYNNEI. The CDR3 sequence is 15 residues long. This CDR3 reads CASRFLAGSPGELYF. CDR3 DNA: TGTGCCAGCAGGTTCCTAGCGGGGAGCCCCGGGGAGCTGTATTTT.

V gene TRBV5-1 combines with J gene TRBJ2-2, with 8 bases identical to TRBD1. Trimming took 3 bases from V and 3 from J; bases not matched to a gene: 10. This CDR3 has 17 residues. Per germline, CDR1 SGHRS and CDR2 YFSETQ. The CDR3 loop reads CASSWLQGAPDTGELFF. The DNA of the CDR3 is TGCGCCAGCAGCTGGCTGCAGGGGGCGCCTGACACCGGGGAGCTGTTTTTT.

This clonotype was counted only a few times. The J gene is TRBJ1-2, the V gene TRBV5-1; D is unresolved. Germline lookup yields CDR1 SGHRS and CDR2 YFSETQ. V dropped 0 bases and J dropped 2 bases, with 11 bases sitting between them. This CDR3 is 15 amino acids long. Written as DNA, the CDR3 is TGCGCCAGCAGCTTGGCCCACGGGTCCAACTATGGCTACACCTTC. Its translation: CASSLAHGSNYGYTF.

The V gene is TRBV9, the J gene TRBJ1-2, with 7 bases lining up with TRBD1. Germline CDR1 is SGDLS and CDR2 is YYNGEE. The length of the CDR3 is 14 residues. The ends lost 7 bases at V and 0 bases at J; junction bases unmatched: 6. Here the CDR3 reads CASRGGPSNYGYTF. As DNA, the CDR3 is TGTGCCAGCCGAGGGGGCCCCTCTAACTATGGCTACACCTTC.

The table lists this clonotype with a few counts. The V call is TRBV27, the J call TRBJ1-6, with no clear D. Germline CDR1 and CDR2: MNHEY and SMNVEV (reference sequence). CDR3 length: 15 residues. Between the trimmed V and J ends, which lost 7 bases and 0 bases, there was a span of 10 bases. The DNA for the CDR3 is TGTGCCAGCACCCGTACGAGCTCCTATAATTCACCCCTCCACTTT. Translating gives CASTRTSSYNSPLHF.

This chain joins TRBV7-2 and TRBJ1-2, with 7 bases lining up with TRBD1. Germline assignment: CDR1 SGHTA and CDR2 FQGNSA. This CDR3 has 14 residues. J gave up 7 bases and V 7 bases, and 12 bases lay outside the gene matches. The CDR3 DNA reads TGTGCCAGCAATGGGGCGACAGGGTTAGGTGGCTACACCTTC. Translation gives CASNGATGLGGYTF.

The chain joins TRBV28 to TRBJ2-4, with D unclear. The CDR3 contains 16 residues. CDR1 is MDHEN, CDR2 SYDVKM, per germline. The ends were cut back, 7 bases at V and 0 bases at J, with 16 bases in the middle. The CDR3 protein is CASTQSRPLAKNIQYF. In DNA, the CDR3 is TGTGCCAGCACCCAATCCCGTCCACTAGCCAAAAACATTCAGTACTTC.

The V call is TRBV9, the J call TRBJ2-1; the match to TRBD1 covers 7 bases. Trimming took 4 bases from V and 5 from J; bases not matched to a gene: 12. The germline gives CDR1 SGDLS, CDR2 YYNGEE. CDR3 size: 16 residues. Here the CDR3 reads CASSILSGTAHNEQFF. The CDR3 DNA reads TGTGCCAGCAGCATCTTATCCGGGACAGCCCACAATGAGCAGTTCTTC.

The CDR3 DNA reads TGCGCCAGCACCTTAGCTGGCGGGTTCACTGAAGCTTTCTTT. This sequence encodes CASTLAGGFTEAFF. The gene calls are TRBV5-1 and TRBJ1-1, with D uncertain. Per the germline V gene, CDR1 is SGHRS and CDR2 is YFSETQ. The CDR3 contains 14 residues. V lost 6 bases and J 4 bases, leaving 16 bases between the germline ends.